These 23 T cell receptor beta chains were all obtained from the same sample, sequenced in a study of regulatory T cells in long-lasting Graves disease. Time point noted: persistent/refractory GD, antithyroid drugs over 5 years with positive TRAb. PBMCs provided the RNA from which the TCR library was made. HTBI primers from iRepertoire and Arm-PCR of CDR3 regions yielded the TCR beta libraries. TCRdb fed the multiplex PCR reads into MiXCR, producing one record per CDR3 protein. The data show 430,000 or so distinct CDR3 sequences, around 20% seen once. The specimen comprised peripheral blood mononuclear cells (PBMCs), sampled when the disease was refractory, from a patient treated with antithyroid drugs. These receptors all come from a female donor with Graves disease.

V gene TRBV6-4 combines with J gene TRBJ1-1; 8 bases match TRBD1. V lost 6 bases to trimming and J lost 5 bases; unmatched junction nucleotides: 8. Germline loops: CDR1 MRHNA, CDR2 SNTAGT. The CDR3 has 14 residues. CDR3 DNA sequence: TGTGCCAGCAGCCCAGACAGGGGATGGACTGAAGCTTTCTTT. It is translated as CASSPDRGWTEAFF.

This clonotype was recorded many times. This chain uses TRBV2 with TRBJ2-7; possibly TRBD1 or TRBD2 for D (5 bases each). Per germline, CDR1 SNHLY and CDR2 FYNNEI. The CDR3 is 14 amino acids. Trimming pared 6 bases from V and 2 bases from J, leaving 14 bases between. The CDR3 bases are TGTGCCAGCAGGGCCCGGGACGGAGCCTACGAGCAGTACTTC. This encodes CASRARDGAYEQYF.

This clonotype was recorded many times. The gene calls are TRBV20-1 and TRBJ2-5, with a tentative D call TRBD2 (5 bases). Germline V gene data show CDR1 as DFQATT and CDR2 as SNEGSKA (reference sequence). The CDR3 extends over 13 amino acids. Trimming left V 5 bases short and J 3 bases short, with 13 bases between. The CDR3 DNA sequence: TGCAGTGCTCGGCGGGTCCCGGAAGAGACCCAGTACTTC. Encoded protein: CSARRVPEETQYF.

This clonotype was detected ten times or more. This chain joins TRBV29-1 and TRBJ2-5; D uncertain. The CDR3 sequence is 12 residues long. CDR1 SQVTM and CDR2 ANQGSEA come from the germline V gene. Trimming shortened V by 5 bases and J by 2 bases, and 9 bases separated the two germline ends. The CDR3 coding sequence is TGCAGCGTTCCTCTAGGGCAAGAGACCCAGTACTTC. Translation gives CSVPLGQETQYF. The whole variable domain, remainder taken from reference TRBV29-1 and TRBJ2-5, is SAVISQKPSRDICQRGTSLTIQCQVDSQVTMMFWYRQQPGQSLTLIATANQGSEATYESGFVIDKFPISRPNLTFSTLTVSNMSPEDSSIYLCSVPLGQETQYFGPGTRLLVL.

This clonotype turned up a few times. The V call is TRBV5-1, the J call TRBJ2-7, with D possibly TRBD2 on 5 matching bases. The germline CDR1 and CDR2 sequences are SGHRS and YFSETQ. The germline V and J ends were trimmed by 0 bases and 7 bases, with 20 bases remaining between them. The CDR3 is made up of 16 amino acids. This CDR3 reads CASSLEIEGIYNEQYF. CDR3 DNA: TGCGCCAGCAGCTTGGAGATCGAGGGTATTTATAATGAGCAGTACTTC.

The chain employs TRBV29-1 and TRBJ2-5; TRBD2 is a possible D gene (6 bases). CDR1 SQVTM and CDR2 ANQGSEA come from the germline V gene. There are 12 residues in the CDR3. Trimming took 5 bases from V and 4 from J, leaving 11 bases between them. DNA of the CDR3: TGCAGCGTTACGCAGCGGGCAGAGACCCAGTACTTC. It is translated as CSVTQRAETQYF.

The V call is TRBV20-1, the J call TRBJ2-7, with 16 bases identical to TRBD2. From germline, CDR1 is DFQATT and CDR2 SNEGSKA (reference sequence). V shed 5 bases, J shed 4 bases, and the junction held 11 bases outside the gene matches. The CDR3 is 17 residues long. The CDR3 is CSAPPGLAGGSPYEQYF. The CDR3 coding sequence is TGCAGTGCTCCTCCGGGACTAGCGGGAGGGTCCCCTTACGAGCAGTACTTC.

The CDR3 DNA is TGTGCCAGCAGCCGACGTGGGGTCCAAGAGACCCAGTACTTC. Protein sequence: CASSRRGVQETQYF. This rearrangement joins TRBV5-6 to TRBJ2-5; D gene uncertain. The ends were cut back, 4 bases at V and 1 base at J, with 11 bases in the middle. Per the germline V gene, CDR1 is SGHDT and CDR2 is YYEEEE. The length of the CDR3 is 14 residues.

The gene calls are TRBV15 and TRBJ2-2; the D is unclear. CDR1 and CDR2 (germline): LNHNV, YYDKDF (reference sequence). Trimming removed 8 bases at V and 7 bases at J, with 11 bases between. The CDR3 runs to 12 residues. The DNA of the CDR3 is TGTGCCACCGGCGTGGAGCACGGGGAGCTGTTTTTT. Amino acids: CATGVEHGELFF.

This clonotype was seen a few times. The chain couples TRBV19 to TRBJ2-7; 10 bases agree with TRBD2. CDR3 length equals 14 residues. V gave up 4 bases and J gave up 3 bases; unmatched junction bases: 3. CDR1 and CDR2 (germline): LNHDA, SQIVND (reference sequence). As DNA, the CDR3 is TGTGCCAGTAGTACAGCGGGAGGGGACTACGAGCAGTACTTC. This encodes CASSTAGGDYEQYF.

This clonotype was counted ten times or more. V and J are TRBV28 and TRBJ2-5; the D gene is possibly TRBD1 (6 bases). CDR1 and CDR2 (germline): MDHEN, SYDVKM. Trimming removed 6 bases at V and 0 bases at J, with 17 bases between. This CDR3 is 16 amino acids long. The CDR3 loop is CASSPLVRGNQETQYF. Written as DNA, the CDR3 is TGTGCCAGCAGCCCCTTGGTGAGGGGGAACCAAGAGACCCAGTACTTC.

Of note for this clonotype: This may arise from a read error, as a much more abundant clone is one base away. This chain connects TRBV12-3 or TRBV12-4 to TRBJ2-7; 12 bases agree with TRBD2. The junction had 4 bases not matched to a gene; V was cut back by 5 bases and J by 5 bases. The CDR3 spans 14 residues. The CDR3 DNA reads as TGTGCCAGCAGTGAGACTAGCGGGAGCCACGAGCAGTACTTC. Translated, it gives CASSETSGSHEQYF.

CDR3 sequence (DNA): TGTGCCAGCAGCTTAGATTGGGAAGGCTCGAATGAGCAGTTCTTC. Protein sequence: CASSLDWEGSNEQFF. The V gene is TRBV11-2, the J gene TRBJ2-1; D gene uncertain. Between the trimmed V and J ends, which lost 0 bases and 7 bases, there was a span of 13 bases. Germline CDR1 reads SGHAT; CDR2 reads FQNNGV. This CDR3 is built from 15 residues.

This clonotype was seen at least ten times. The rearrangement joins TRBV9 to TRBJ2-1, with 11 bases identical to TRBD2. V was clipped by 4 bases and J by 6 bases; unmatched bases: 3. Germline CDR1 is SGDLS and CDR2 is YYNGEE. CDR3 length: 14 amino acids. The CDR3 protein is CASSWGTSGNEQFF. For the CDR3, the DNA is TGTGCCAGCAGCTGGGGGACTAGCGGCAATGAGCAGTTCTTC.

This clonotype was found a few times. The V and J genes are TRBV20-1 and TRBJ2-7, with TRBD1 matching over 8 bases. V trimming: 2 bases; J trimming: 1 base; junction bases outside the gene matches: 4. Germline CDR1 is DFQATT and CDR2 is SNEGSKA (reference sequence). The CDR3 has 14 residues. The DNA of the CDR3 is TGCAGTGCTAGACCGGGGACAGGATCCTACGAGCAGTACTTC. As protein: CSARPGTGSYEQYF.

This chain connects TRBV15 to TRBJ2-7, with no clear D. This CDR3 is 15 amino acids long. Deletions cut 0 bases from V and 5 bases from J, with 14 bases between. The V gene's germline CDR1 is LNHNV and CDR2 YYDKDF (reference sequence). The CDR3 DNA follows: TGTGCCACCAGCAGAGATCTGTCCGTGCCCAACGAGCAGTACTTC. Protein: CATSRDLSVPNEQYF.

To note about this clonotype: Given a much more abundant clone one base away, this may be a read error. This sequence joins TRBV5-1 and TRBJ2-2; D is undetermined. The CDR3 is 15 residues long. Germline CDR1 is SGHRS and CDR2 is YFSETQ. V was cut by 6 bases and J by 4 bases, with 16 bases left in between. The chain's CDR3 is CASTETVSSTGELFF. The CDR3, as DNA: TGCGCCAGCACGGAAACCGTTTCGAGCACCGGGGAGCTGTTTTTT.

This clonotype was recorded many times. This chain joins TRBV29-1 and TRBJ2-7; tentative D call: TRBD2 (6 bases). Trimming stripped 7 bases from V and 0 bases from J, with 13 bases between. Germline V gene data show CDR1 as SQVTM and CDR2 as ANQGSEA. The length of the CDR3 is 13 residues. The CDR3 reads CSAQRDFSYEQYF. As DNA, the CDR3 is TGCAGCGCGCAACGGGACTTCTCCTACGAGCAGTACTTC.

In regard to this clonotype: A much larger clone is a single base away; this may be a read error. J is TRBJ1-5 and V is TRBV6-2 or TRBV6-3, with D possibly TRBD1 on 5 matching bases. CDR3 length: 17 amino acids. Between the trimmed V and J ends, which lost 5 bases and 3 bases, there was a span of 20 bases. Germline CDR1 reads MNHEY; CDR2 reads SVGEGT. CDR3 bases: TGTGCCAGCAGTGATAGGGGAACCAGGTGGTTCAATCAGCCCCAGCATTTT. This sequence encodes CASSDRGTRWFNQPQHF.

This chain uses TRBV5-1 with TRBJ2-5, with D perhaps TRBD1 or TRBD2 (5 bases each). CDR1 is SGHRS, CDR2 YFSETQ, per germline. The V end lost 4 bases, the J end lost 1 base, and 17 bases lay between the germline ends. The CDR3 has 16 amino acids. The CDR3 reads CASSVGTPWVQETQYF. The CDR3 DNA is TGCGCCAGCAGCGTCGGGACCCCATGGGTCCAAGAGACCCAGTACTTC.

This clonotype was seen only a few times. This sequence joins TRBV19 and TRBJ1-5; weak D call: TRBD1 (5 bases). The germline V gene has CDR1 LNHDA and CDR2 SQIVND (reference sequence). V dropped 3 bases and J dropped 6 bases, with 15 bases sitting between them. The CDR3 loop spans 15 amino acids. This CDR3 reads CASSIRGARIQPQHF. In nucleotides, the CDR3 is TGTGCCAGTAGTATTAGGGGCGCGAGAATTCAGCCCCAGCATTTT.

This clonotype appeared a few times. The chain joins TRBV12-3 or TRBV12-4 to TRBJ2-2; 13 positions match TRBD2. CDR3 length equals 16 residues. The V gene end was trimmed by 5 bases and the J gene end by 5 bases; junction bases not matched to a gene: 5. This CDR3 reads CASSKLAGGGTGELFF. The DNA for the CDR3 is TGTGCCAGCAGTAAACTAGCGGGAGGGGGGACCGGGGAGCTGTTTTTT.

This clonotype has a count of ten or more. DNA for the CDR3: TGCGCCAGCTCGGGACAGGGTTTAGCCGGGGAGCTGTTTTTT. Its protein product is CASSGQGLAGELFF. This chain uses TRBV10-2 with TRBJ2-2; 9 bases agree with TRBD1. The V gene end was trimmed by 8 bases and the J gene end by 6 bases; junction bases not matched to a gene: 7. The CDR3 consists of 14 residues. Per the germline V gene, CDR1 is WSHSY and CDR2 is SAAADI.